Included here is one TCR beta chain sequence, with context. It has no known antigen specificity. Within one base of it there is no much larger clone, and no base qualities were kept. cDNA synthesis used template-switch 5'RACE with a primer carrying a 10-nucleotide random unique molecular identifier tagging each TCR transcript. Every sequencing run covered 15-18 subjects and yielded more than 160 million TCR-beta sequences. The RNeasy kit was used for extraction of total RNA. The KAPA Real-time Library Amplification kit was used to amplify TCR-beta VDJ regions with primers for the TCR constant region and the 5'RACE anchor. Sample indexes and Illumina adaptors were added in a first PCR, after which library yield was increased in a second PCR. The roughly 650 bp TCR product was size-selected on a 2% E-gel SizeSelection system after Ampure bead purification. Before pooling, library quality was assessed on a Bioanalyzer, concentration was determined with Qubit, and library quantification was performed with the Kapa Library Quantification kit. An Illumina HiSeq 2500 was used to sequence the libraries paired-end at 2 x 150 bp. To increase sequence diversity, 25-30% phiX was spiked into each library pool. As for the authors' bioinformatics: Quality-filtered reads were processed with the UMI-based MiGEC pipeline, and over 90% of raw TCR sequences were removed by the MiGEC pipeline during error correction. IMGT germline references were used for aligning VDJ genes, and each clonotype was defined as a unique CDR3 amino acid sequence together with its V-J genes. VDJtools evaluated clonal expansion, Shannon diversity and CDR3 relatedness (CalcPairwiseDistances, ClusterSamples); CLCbio workbench built phylogenetic trees. Using coefficient-of-variation modelling across technical triplicates, the study counted a clone as expanded if it had at least 8 unique UMIs. TCRdb itself trimmed the public reads at Q25 with fastp, ran MiXCR and retained productive beta chains. Duplicate CDR3 protein sequences are folded into a single record with the most common DNA and genes. What appears here as the V and J calls and clone size reflects TCRdb's work, not the paper's. The sample table lists approximately 20,000 distinct CDR3 sequences, 17% of them with a count of one. The ten biggest clones cover roughly 6.9% of the sample.

From its cysteine to its phenylalanine, the CDR3 spans 21 amino acids. Only the CDR3 region is kept as DNA, spanning 63 bases read in frame from base 1. CDR1 and CDR2, per the germline V gene, are SGHVS and FQNEAQ. V lost 5 bases and J lost 5 bases; the stretch between them is 34 bases long. This entry belongs to a study of neurological immune-mediated disorders (dated by TCRdb to about 2019). In the study overall: Of the approximately 34 multiple sclerosis patients, around 30 had relapsing-remitting MS and 3 had secondary progressive MS. Peripheral blood TCR-beta repertoires from patients with HTLV-I-associated myelopathy (HAM/TSP), patients with multiple sclerosis, and healthy controls were compared in the study using UMI-based sequencing. The cohort included around 70 subjects: about 14 with HAM/TSP, around 34 with multiple sclerosis, and 20 or so healthy controls. The roughly 110 TCR-beta libraries covered PBMC samples along with longitudinal samples, technical triplicates, and paired sorted CD4+ and CD8+ T-cell subsets.

The paper's findings and limits, for the study overall: The highest TCR clonal expansion was observed in HAM/TSP patients, whereas the lowest was observed in MS patients, even when compared with healthy controls. Across subjects, expanded clones never shared an identical CDR3 amino acid sequence, which suggests that the TCR-beta repertoires in every group were private. The MS cluster showed no association with clinical or MRI features, and the authors stated that larger cohorts are needed. In a phylogenetic analysis, the repertoires of 18 out of 34 MS patients fell into a single cluster of related CDR3 sequences, pointing to a possible signature at the repertoire level.

Sorted-subset TCR libraries were prepared from approximately 1 million sorted CD4+ or CD8+ T cells. The multiple sclerosis patients were enrolled in a US clinical protocol that used magnetic resonance imaging to evaluate disease progression. Peripheral blood was subjected to Ficoll-Hypaque density gradient centrifugation to isolate PBMCs, which were then cryopreserved in liquid nitrogen. Paired sorted CD4+ and CD8+ subsets came from healthy controls, HAM/TSP patients and MS patients. The chain is made from TRBV7-8 and TRBJ2-1, with TRBD2 as a weak D call on 8 bases. The receptor was derived from a woman aged 18-35 years with multiple sclerosis. Sequenced sample: CD8+ T cells from blood. The CDR3 region has the sequence CASSPRGYPRAGEKAHNEQFF. The bases read TGTGCCAGCAGCCCCAGGGGGTACCCCCGAGCGGGGGAAAAAGCGCACAATGAGCAGTTCTTC. The CDR3, completed at both ends by the reference TRBV7-8 and TRBJ2-1 genes, gives the full variable domain GAGVSQSPRYKVAKRGQDVALRCDPISGHVSLFWYQQALGQGPEFLTYFQNEAQLDKSGLPSDRFFAERPEGSVSTLKIQRTQQEDSAVYLCASSPRGYPRAGEKAHNEQFFGPGTRLTVL.